Listed below are T cell receptor beta chains from one sample, sequenced in a study of cytomegalovirus exposure and HLA in healthy donors. Libraries were prepared by immunoSEQ multiplex PCR; TCRdb keeps only in-frame clonotypes and omits some of them. The data show under 200,000 clones, 75% to 85% seen once. The specimen was PBMCs. All receptors come from a female donor in good health and CMV-seronegative. Each CDR3 is given with its conserved first and last residue. Each record gives: D gene, clone size, J gene, V gene, CDR3 DNA, CDR3 protein. D genes are given only for firm matches. Rows may omit the clone size; those that give it use once, few, many or a size class.

NA | NA | TRBJ2-7 | TRBV19 | TGTGCCAGTAGTATCAGGGCATTGGGGGAGCAGTACTTC | CASSIRALGEQYF
NA | NA | TRBJ2-7 | TRBV2 | TGTGCCAGCAGTGTGCAGGGAACCTACGAGCAGTACTTC | CASSVQGTYEQYF
TRBD2 | NA | TRBJ2-3 | TRBV5-4 | TGTGCCAGCAGCTTGGAGGGAGGGATAGATACGCAGTATTTT | CASSLEGGIDTQYF
TRBD2 | NA | TRBJ2-7 | TRBV6-6 | TGTGCCAGCAGCCCGGGACTAGCGGGAACCTTTAGGGTGGACTTC | CASSPGLAGTFRVDF
NA | NA | TRBJ2-2 | TRBV7-2 | TGTGCCAGCAGCCCGTACAGGGCTACCGGGGAGCTGTTTTTT | CASSPYRATGELFF
NA | NA | TRBJ2-3 | TRBV9 | TGTGCCAGCAGCCAACTAGGGTTGCTCACAGATACGCAGTATTTT | CASSQLGLLTDTQYF
TRBD1 | NA | TRBJ1-2 | TRBV5-1 | TGCGCCAGCAGCATATCCGGGACAGGTAATGGCTACACCTTC | CASSISGTGNGYTF
NA | NA | TRBJ1-2 | TRBV4-3 | TGCGCCAGCAGCCAAGCCGGGACTTCATATGGCTACACCTTC | CASSQAGTSYGYTF
TRBD2 | NA | TRBJ2-1 | TRBV11-3 | TGTGCCAGCAGCTTATTCGCGGGGGAGACACACAATGAGCAGTTCTTC | CASSLFAGETHNEQFF
NA | NA | TRBJ2-1 | TRBV5-1 | TGCGCCAGCAGCCCTCACCCTAGCGATGAGCAGTTCTTC | CASSPHPSDEQFF
TRBD2 | NA | TRBJ2-3 | TRBV14 | TGTGCCAGCAGCCGGGGACTAGCGGGCACAGATACGCAGTATTTT | CASSRGLAGTDTQYF
TRBD1 | NA | TRBJ1-6 | TRBV28 | TGTGCCAGCAGCCCCGGGACAGCGGATTCACCCCTCCACTTT | CASSPGTADSPLHF
NA | NA | TRBJ1-2 | TRBV5-6 | TGTGCCAGCAGCTCCCCCCCCCGGGGATTTAACTATGGCTACACCTTC | CASSSPPRGFNYGYTF
TRBD2 | NA | TRBJ2-7 | TRBV4-3 | TGCGCCAGCAGCCCCTCCACCGCGGGAGTAGAGCAGTACTTC | CASSPSTAGVEQYF
NA | NA | TRBJ2-1 | TRBV6-5 | TGTGCCAGCAGTTACGGCACTAAAAAGCAGTTCTTC | CASSYGTKKQFF
NA | few | TRBJ2-7 | TRBV7-2 | TGTGCCAGCAGGATGGGACTTGGGTACGTGGAGCAGTACTTC | CASRMGLGYVEQYF
NA | few | TRBJ2-4 | TRBV4-2 | TGTGCCAGCAGCCAGACCCGAGGACTAGCCAAAAACATTCAGTACTTC | CASSQTRGLAKNIQYF
TRBD2 | NA | TRBJ2-7 | TRBV13 | TGTGCCAGCGCAAGGAGCGGGGGCTCCTACGAGCAGTACTTC | CASARSGGSYEQYF
TRBD2 | once | TRBJ2-7 | TRBV10-3 | TGTGCCATCGGGTCACTAGCGGGAGGTTACGAGCAGTACTTC | CAIGSLAGGYEQYF
TRBD1 | NA | TRBJ1-5 | TRBV30 | TGTGCCTGGAAAGGGGGACAGGGGGTTTCGGGCAATCAGCCCCAGCATTTT | CAWKGGQGVSGNQPQHF
NA | NA | TRBJ1-1 | TRBV7-2 | TGTGCCAGCACCTACAGCGGGGGTTCTACTGAAGCTTTCTTT | CASTYSGGSTEAFF
TRBD2 | few | TRBJ2-1 | TRBV5-1 | TGCGCCAGCACGGTTAGCGGGCTAAATGAGCAGTTCTTC | CASTVSGLNEQFF
TRBD1 | NA | TRBJ2-7 | TRBV18 | TGTGCCAGCTCACCCGGGACAGGGGCCTACGAGCAGTACTTC | CASSPGTGAYEQYF
TRBD1 | NA | TRBJ2-3 | TRBV5-4 | TGTGCCAGCAGCCCCCGGGACAGGAGATTTACAGATACGCAGTATTTT | CASSPRDRRFTDTQYF
TRBD1 | NA | TRBJ1-2 | TRBV7-2 | TGTGCCAGCAGCCGACCGGGACAGGGCGCGAACTATGGCTACACCTTC | CASSRPGQGANYGYTF
NA | once | TRBJ1-1 | TRBV7-9 | TGTGCCAGCAGCTTGGCAAGACAGTCTGAAGCTTTCTTT | CASSLARQSEAFF
TRBD1 | few | TRBJ1-4 | TRBV28 | TGTGCCAGCAGTTCGGGCAGGGGGCTGGGTGAAAAACTGTTTTTT | CASSSGRGLGEKLFF
NA | NA | TRBJ2-5 | TRBV19 | TGTGCCAGTAGTATGGAGCGGCATCAAGAGACCCAGTACTTC | CASSMERHQETQYF
NA | NA | TRBJ2-3 | TRBV5-1 | TGCGCCAGCAGCTTGGCCGGTACAGATACGCAGTATTTT | CASSLAGTDTQYF
TRBD2 | NA | TRBJ2-3 | TRBV5-1 | TGCGCCAGCAGGGGCGGTCCAGCGGGGGGCCAGGATACGCAGTATTTT | CASRGGPAGGQDTQYF
TRBD1 | NA | TRBJ2-7 | TRBV4-1 | TGCGCCAGCAGCCAATCAACGGGACAGGGGAAAAAGCAGTACTTC | CASSQSTGQGKKQYF
TRBD2 | NA | TRBJ2-7 | TRBV6-5 | TGTGCCAGCTCGGCGGGGGAAACCTACGAGCAGTACTTC | CASSAGETYEQYF
NA | NA | TRBJ2-1 | TRBV9 | TGTGCCAGCAGCGTACCCTCCCGACAATATTCCCGGCGGGGTAATGAGCAGTTCTTC | CASSVPSRQYSRRGNEQFF
NA | NA | TRBJ2-2 | TRBV7-2 | TGTGCCAGCAGCCCAACCGGGAAGAACACCGGGGAGCTGTTTTTT | CASSPTGKNTGELFF
NA | once | TRBJ1-2 | TRBV19 | TGTGCCAGTAGCCGGACAGACCTCCTAAATGGCTACACCTTC | CASSRTDLLNGYTF
TRBD1 | once | TRBJ1-3 | TRBV11-2 | TGTGCCAGCAGCTGGACAGGGCTTGCTGGAAACACCATATATTTT | CASSWTGLAGNTIYF
NA | few | TRBJ2-5 | TRBV23-1 | TGCGCCAGCAGTCAAACGGGGGAGGACCAAGAGACCCAGTACTTC | CASSQTGEDQETQYF
NA | NA | TRBJ2-7 | TRBV21-1 | TGTGCCAGCAGCAAAGGGAGGAGATCCACCTACGAGCAGTACTTC | CASSKGRRSTYEQYF
NA | few | TRBJ1-5 | TRBV19 | TGTGCCAGTAGTCTTCGGGTGGGACAAAGCAATCAGCCCCAGCATTTT | CASSLRVGQSNQPQHF
NA | NA | TRBJ1-1 | TRBV4-3 | TGCGCCAGCAGCCAAGGCCACAGGGTGGAACGGACTTTCTTT | CASSQGHRVERTFF
TRBD1 | NA | TRBJ2-3 | TRBV5-4 | TGTGCCAGCAGCTTGTTTAGCGGACAGGGGGGAGTTGATACGCAGTATTTT | CASSLFSGQGGVDTQYF
NA | NA | TRBJ2-7 | TRBV5-4 | TGTGCCAGCAGCCGACAGGGGAGGGACGAGCAGTACTTC | CASSRQGRDEQYF
NA | NA | TRBJ2-1 | TRBV12-5 | TGTGCTAGTGGTTTATCGAGGGATCCCTCAAATGAGCAGTTCTTC | CASGLSRDPSNEQFF
NA | NA | TRBJ2-7 | TRBV2 | TGTGCCAGCAGTGCAGAGACATTTAGCTCCTACGAGCAGTACTTC | CASSAETFSSYEQYF
TRBD1 | NA | TRBJ1-2 | TRBV28 | TGTGCCAGCAGTTCGGGACAGGGCGCTTCCGGCTACACCTTC | CASSSGQGASGYTF
TRBD2 | NA | TRBJ2-3 | TRBV5-1 | TGCGCCAGCAGCCCTGGCGCTAGCGGGGTGTTCACAGATACGCAGTATTTT | CASSPGASGVFTDTQYF